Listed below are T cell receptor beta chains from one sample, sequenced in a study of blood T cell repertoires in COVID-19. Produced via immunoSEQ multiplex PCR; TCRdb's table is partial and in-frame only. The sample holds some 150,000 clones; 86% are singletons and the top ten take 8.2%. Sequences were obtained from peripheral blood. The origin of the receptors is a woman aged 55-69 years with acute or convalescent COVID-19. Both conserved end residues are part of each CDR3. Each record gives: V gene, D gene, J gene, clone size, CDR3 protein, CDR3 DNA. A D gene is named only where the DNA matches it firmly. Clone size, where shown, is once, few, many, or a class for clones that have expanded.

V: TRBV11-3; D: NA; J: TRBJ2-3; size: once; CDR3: CASSLERGFSTDTQYF; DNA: TGTGCCAGCAGCTTAGAACGGGGTTTTAGCACAGATACGCAGTATTTT
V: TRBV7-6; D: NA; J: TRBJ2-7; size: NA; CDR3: CASSATGNEQYF; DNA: TGTGCCAGCAGCGCAACAGGGAACGAGCAGTACTTC
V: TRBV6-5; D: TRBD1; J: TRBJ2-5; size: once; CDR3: CASSSSGGRGETQYF; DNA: TGTGCCAGCAGTTCGTCAGGGGGCCGCGGGGAGACCCAGTACTTC
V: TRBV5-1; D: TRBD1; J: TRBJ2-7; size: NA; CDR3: CASSRPGQGAGEQYF; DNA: TGCGCCAGCAGCCGACCGGGACAGGGGGCTGGCGAGCAGTACTTC
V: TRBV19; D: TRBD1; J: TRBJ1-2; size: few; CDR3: CASHRGYGYGYTF; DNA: TGTGCCAGTCACAGGGGTTACGGCTATGGCTACACCTTC
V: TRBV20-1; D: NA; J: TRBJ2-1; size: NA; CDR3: CSASSGVGSYNEQFF; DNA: TGCAGTGCTAGTAGCGGCGTTGGCTCCTACAATGAGCAGTTCTTC
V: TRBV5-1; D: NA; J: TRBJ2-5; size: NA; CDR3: CASSLESARGTQYF; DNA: TGCGCCAGCAGCTTGGAGTCCGCCCGGGGGACCCAGTACTTC
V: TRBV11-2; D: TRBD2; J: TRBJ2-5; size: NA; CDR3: CASSPLAGGPETQYF; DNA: TGTGCCAGCAGCCCCCTGGCGGGGGGGCCCGAGACCCAGTACTTC
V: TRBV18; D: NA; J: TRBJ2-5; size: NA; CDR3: CASSPNGGSDETQYF; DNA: TGTGCCAGCTCACCCAACGGAGGGTCGGACGAGACCCAGTACTTC
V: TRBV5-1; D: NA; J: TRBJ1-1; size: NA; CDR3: CASSFGMTGTEAFF; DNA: TGCGCCAGCAGCTTCGGAATGACGGGGACTGAAGCTTTCTTT
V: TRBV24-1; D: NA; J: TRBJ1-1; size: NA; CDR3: CATSDEGRGAFF; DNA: TGTGCCACCAGTGATGAGGGGCGGGGAGCTTTCTTT
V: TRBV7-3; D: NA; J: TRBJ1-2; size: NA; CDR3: CASSLGPASNGYTF; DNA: TGTGCCAGCAGCTTAGGCCCTGCCTCGAACGGCTACACCTTC
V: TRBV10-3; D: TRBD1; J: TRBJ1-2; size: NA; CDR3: CAISSNRGVDGYTF; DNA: TGTGCCATCAGTTCCAACAGGGGAGTAGATGGCTACACCTTC
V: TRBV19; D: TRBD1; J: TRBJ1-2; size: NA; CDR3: CASSIAGGRGHGYTF; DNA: TGTGCCAGTAGTATAGCGGGTGGCAGGGGGCATGGCTACACCTTC
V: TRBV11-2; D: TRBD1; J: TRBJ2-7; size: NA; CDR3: CASTLLRDRSYEQYF; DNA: TGTGCCAGCACCTTACTCCGGGACAGGAGTTACGAGCAGTACTTC
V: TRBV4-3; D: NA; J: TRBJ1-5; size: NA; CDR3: CASSQGRGVVQPQHF; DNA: TGCGCCAGCAGCCAAGGCCGGGGGGTTGTACAGCCCCAGCATTTT
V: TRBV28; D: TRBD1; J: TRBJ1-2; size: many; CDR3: CASSLQGGVTYGYTF; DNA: TGTGCCAGCAGTCTACAGGGGGGAGTGACCTATGGCTACACCTTC
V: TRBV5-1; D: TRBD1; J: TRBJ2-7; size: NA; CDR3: CASSVTQGAYEQYF; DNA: TGCGCCAGCAGCGTCACACAGGGGGCCTACGAGCAGTACTTC
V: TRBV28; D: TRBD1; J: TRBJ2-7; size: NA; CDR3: CASRARGQGPYEQYF; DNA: TGTGCCAGCAGAGCCCGGGGACAGGGTCCCTACGAGCAGTACTTC
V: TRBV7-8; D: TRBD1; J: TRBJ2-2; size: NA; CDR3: CASSLAGTEFTGELFF; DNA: TGTGCCAGCAGCTTAGCCGGGACAGAGTTCACCGGGGAGCTGTTTTTT
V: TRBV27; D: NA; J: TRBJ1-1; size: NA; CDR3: CASSAGTQLIAFF; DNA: TGTGCCAGCAGTGCCGGGACACAGCTCATAGCTTTCTTT
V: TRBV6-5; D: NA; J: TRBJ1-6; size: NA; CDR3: CASSSRPHAPSPLHF; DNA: TGTGCCAGCAGTTCGCGGCCCCACGCCCCTTCACCCCTCCACTTT
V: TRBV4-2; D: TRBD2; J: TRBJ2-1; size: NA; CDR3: CASSQVGGGAYNEQFF; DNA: TGTGCCAGCAGCCAAGTAGGCGGGGGGGCCTACAATGAGCAGTTCTTC